The subject of this entry is one TCR beta chain. Its specificity is unknown. CD8+ and CD4+ T cells circulating in blood were sequenced for TCR beta. Age- and sex-matched healthy donors served as the control group. This sample is drawn from a study of CD8 T cells in Susac syndrome. Study findings and constraints: It was acknowledged in the study that its TCR sequencing and HLA analysis involved a relatively small number of individuals.

Reverse transcription used about 0.5 to 1 ug RNA and random hexamers. Amplification of the TCR beta CDR3 was carried out by immunoSEQ multiplex PCR, which spanned a total of 54 Vbeta and 13 Jbeta segments. Via MiXCR, TCRdb re-called the immunoSEQ multiplex PCR reads, giving one row per CDR3 protein. The profile shows more than 150,000 distinct CDR3 sequences, roughly nine tenths of them singletons. The V end was cut by 4 bases, the J end by 5 bases, with 12 bases between. The CDR3 sequence is 12 residues long. From germline, CDR1 is SQVTM and CDR2 ANQGSEA. The clonotype originates from a human donor in good health. Specimen: CD4+ T cells from PBMCs. The chain recombines TRBV29-1 with TRBJ2-7, with a possible D match to TRBD2 (6 bases). The CDR3 sequence: CSVARGMDEQYF. In DNA form, the CDR3 reads TGCAGCGTTGCCCGGGGGATGGACGAGCAGTACTTC.